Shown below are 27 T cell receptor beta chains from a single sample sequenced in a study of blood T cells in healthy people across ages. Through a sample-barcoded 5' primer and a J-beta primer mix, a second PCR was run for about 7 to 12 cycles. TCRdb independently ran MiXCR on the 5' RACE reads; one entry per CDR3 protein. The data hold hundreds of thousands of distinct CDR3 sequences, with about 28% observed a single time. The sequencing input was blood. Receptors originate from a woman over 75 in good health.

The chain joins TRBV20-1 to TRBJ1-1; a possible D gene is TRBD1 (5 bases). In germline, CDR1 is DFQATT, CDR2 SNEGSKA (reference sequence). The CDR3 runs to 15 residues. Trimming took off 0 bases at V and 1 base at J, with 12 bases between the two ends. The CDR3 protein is CSARDARTPNTEAFF. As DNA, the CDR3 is TGCAGTGCTAGAGATGCCAGGACACCGAACACTGAAGCTTTCTTT.

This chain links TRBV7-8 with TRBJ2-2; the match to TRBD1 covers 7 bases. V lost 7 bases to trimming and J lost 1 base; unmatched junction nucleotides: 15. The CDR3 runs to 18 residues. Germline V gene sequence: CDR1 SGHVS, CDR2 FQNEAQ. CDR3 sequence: CASTLASGTVRNTGELFF. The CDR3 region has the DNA TGTGCCAGCACCTTGGCTTCCGGGACAGTAAGGAACACCGGGGAGCTGTTTTTT.

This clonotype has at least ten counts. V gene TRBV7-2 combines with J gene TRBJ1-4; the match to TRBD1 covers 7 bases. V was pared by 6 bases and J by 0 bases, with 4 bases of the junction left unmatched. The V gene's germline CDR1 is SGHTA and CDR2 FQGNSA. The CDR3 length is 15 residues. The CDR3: CASSPTGATNEKLFF. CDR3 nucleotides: TGTGCCAGCAGTCCTACAGGGGCAACTAATGAAAAACTGTTTTTT.

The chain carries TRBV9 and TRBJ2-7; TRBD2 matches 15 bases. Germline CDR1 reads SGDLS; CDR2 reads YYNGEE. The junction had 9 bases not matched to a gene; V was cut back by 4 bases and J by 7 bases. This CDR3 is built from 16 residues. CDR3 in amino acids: CASSTRTSGGAVEQYF. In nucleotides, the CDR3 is TGTGCCAGCAGCACTAGGACTAGCGGGGGGGCGGTTGAGCAGTACTTC. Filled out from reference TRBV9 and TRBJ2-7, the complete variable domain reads DSGVTQTPKHLITATGQRVTLRCSPRSGDLSVYWYQQSLDQGLQFLIQYYNGEERAKGNILERFSAQQFPDLHSELNLSSLELGDSALYFCASSTRTSGGAVEQYFGPGTRLTVT.

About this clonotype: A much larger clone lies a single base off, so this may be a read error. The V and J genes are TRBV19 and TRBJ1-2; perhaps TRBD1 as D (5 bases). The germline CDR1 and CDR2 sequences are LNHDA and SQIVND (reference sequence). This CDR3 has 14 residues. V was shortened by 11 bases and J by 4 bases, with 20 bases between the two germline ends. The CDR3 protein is CAGTIGGVGYGYTF. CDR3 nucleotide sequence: TGTGCCGGTACCATCGGGGGAGTCGGCTATGGCTACACCTTC.

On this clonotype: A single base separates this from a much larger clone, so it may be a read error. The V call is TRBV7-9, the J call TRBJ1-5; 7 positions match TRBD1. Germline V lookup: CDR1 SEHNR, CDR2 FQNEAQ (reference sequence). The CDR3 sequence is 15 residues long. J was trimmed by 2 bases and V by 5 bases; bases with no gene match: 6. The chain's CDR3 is CASSPFGQGNQPQHF. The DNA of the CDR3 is TGTGCCAGCAGCCCTTTTGGACAGGGCAATCAGCCCCAGCATTTT. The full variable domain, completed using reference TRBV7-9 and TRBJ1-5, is DTGVSQNPRHKITKRGQNVTFRCDPISEHNRLYWYRQTLGQGPEFLTYFQNEAQLEKSRLLSDRFSAERPKGSFSTLEIQRTEQGDSAMYLCASSPFGQGNQPQHFGDGTRLSIL.

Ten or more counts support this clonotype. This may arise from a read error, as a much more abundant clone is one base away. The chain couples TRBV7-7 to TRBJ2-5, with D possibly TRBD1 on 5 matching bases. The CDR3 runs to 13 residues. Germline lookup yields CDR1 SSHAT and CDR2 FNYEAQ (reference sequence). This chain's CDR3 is CASSLAGFNEQYF. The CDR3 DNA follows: TGTGCTAGCAGCTTAGCAGGGTTCAATGAGCAGTACTTC.

This chain's CDR3 is CASSWGLNIKGQGAPGYTF. The CDR3 nucleotides are TGTGCCAGCAGCTGGGGGCTCAACATTAAGGGACAGGGGGCGCCTGGCTACACCTTC. The chain links TRBV5-6 to TRBJ1-2, with 12 bases aligning to TRBD1. Germline loops: CDR1 SGHDT, CDR2 YYEEEE. The CDR3 is 19 amino acids. V lost 3 bases, J lost 7 bases, and 19 bases stayed unmatched.

The CDR3, as DNA: TGCGCCAGCAGCATCCTACCGGGACAGGGGGAGCTGTTTTTT. Translated: CASSILPGQGELFF. This rearrangement joins TRBV5-1 to TRBJ2-2, with TRBD1 identical over 7 bases. Unmatched junction bases numbered 8, after V lost 4 bases and J lost 8 bases. CDR1 is SGHRS and CDR2 is YFSETQ in the germline V gene. The CDR3 loop spans 14 amino acids.

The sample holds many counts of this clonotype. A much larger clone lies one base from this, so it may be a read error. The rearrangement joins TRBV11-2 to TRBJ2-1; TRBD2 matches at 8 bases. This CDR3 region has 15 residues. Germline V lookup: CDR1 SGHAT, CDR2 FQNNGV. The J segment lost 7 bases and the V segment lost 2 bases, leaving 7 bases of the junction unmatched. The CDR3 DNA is TGTGCCAGCAGCTTACGCGGGGGGTCGGGGAATGAGCAGTTCTTC. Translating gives CASSLRGGSGNEQFF.

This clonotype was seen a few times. For the CDR3, the DNA is TGTGCCAGCAGCAAGGGGACAGGGGGCGGTGAGCAGTTCTTC. Its translation: CASSKGTGGGEQFF. V and J are TRBV13 and TRBJ2-1, with 12 positions matching TRBD1. V was clipped by 5 bases and J by 9 bases; unmatched bases: 5. The CDR3 extends over 14 amino acids. Germline CDR1 PRHDT, CDR2 FYEKMQ (reference sequence). The full variable domain, rest sourced from reference TRBV13 and TRBJ2-1, is AAGVIQSPRHLIKEKRETATLKCYPIPRHDTVYWYQQGPGQDPQFLISFYEKMQSDKGSIPDRFSAQQFSDYHSELNMSSLELGDSALYFCASSKGTGGGEQFFGPGTRLTVL.

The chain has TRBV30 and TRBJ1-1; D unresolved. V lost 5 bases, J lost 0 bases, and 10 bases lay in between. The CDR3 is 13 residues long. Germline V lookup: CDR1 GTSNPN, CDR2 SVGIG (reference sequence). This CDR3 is CAWGPAMNTEAFF. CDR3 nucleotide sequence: TGTGCCTGGGGCCCAGCGATGAACACTGAAGCTTTCTTT.

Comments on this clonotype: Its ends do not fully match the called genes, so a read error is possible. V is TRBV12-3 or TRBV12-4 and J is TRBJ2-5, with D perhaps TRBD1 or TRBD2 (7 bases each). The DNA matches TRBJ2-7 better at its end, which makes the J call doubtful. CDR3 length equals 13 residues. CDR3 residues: CSSSLAGGDEQYF. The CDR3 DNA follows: TGTTCCAGCAGTTTAGCAGGGGGGGACGAGCAGTACTTC.

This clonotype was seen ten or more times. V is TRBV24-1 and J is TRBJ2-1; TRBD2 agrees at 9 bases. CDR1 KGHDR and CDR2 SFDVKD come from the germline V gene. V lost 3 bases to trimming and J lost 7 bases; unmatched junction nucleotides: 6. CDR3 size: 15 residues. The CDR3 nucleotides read TGTGCCACCAGTGATCCGCGGGGGGGCAGGAATGAGCAGTTCTTC. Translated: CATSDPRGGRNEQFF.

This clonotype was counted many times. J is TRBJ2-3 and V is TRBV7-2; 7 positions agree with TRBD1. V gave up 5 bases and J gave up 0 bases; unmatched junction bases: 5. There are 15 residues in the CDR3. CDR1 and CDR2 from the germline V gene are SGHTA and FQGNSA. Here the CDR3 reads CASSPRGQSTDTQYF. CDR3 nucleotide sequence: TGTGCCAGCAGCCCCCGGGGACAGAGCACAGATACGCAGTATTTT.

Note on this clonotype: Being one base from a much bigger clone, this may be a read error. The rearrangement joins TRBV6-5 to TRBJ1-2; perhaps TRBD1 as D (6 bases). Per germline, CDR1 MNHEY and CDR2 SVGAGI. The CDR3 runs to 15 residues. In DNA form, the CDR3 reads TGTGCCAGCAGTTACGGGGGCAGCGTTAACTATGGCAACACCTTC. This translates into CASSYGGSVNYGNTF.

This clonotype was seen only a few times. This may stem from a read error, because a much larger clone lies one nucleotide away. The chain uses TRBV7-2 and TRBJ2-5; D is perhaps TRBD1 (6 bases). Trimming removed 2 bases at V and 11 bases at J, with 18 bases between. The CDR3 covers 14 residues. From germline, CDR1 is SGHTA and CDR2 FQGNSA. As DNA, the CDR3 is TGTGCCAGCAGCTTACATAGCAGGGGCAATGAGCAGTACTTC. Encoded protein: CASSLHSRGNEQYF.

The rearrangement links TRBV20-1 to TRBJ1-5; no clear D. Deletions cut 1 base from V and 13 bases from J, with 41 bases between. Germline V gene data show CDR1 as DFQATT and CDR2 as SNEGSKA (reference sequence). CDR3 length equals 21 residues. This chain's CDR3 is CSARVGEETQYCGPDIISQHF. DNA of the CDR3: TGCAGTGCTAGAGTAGGTGAAGAGACCCAGTACTGCGGGCCAGACATTATATCGCAGCATTTT.

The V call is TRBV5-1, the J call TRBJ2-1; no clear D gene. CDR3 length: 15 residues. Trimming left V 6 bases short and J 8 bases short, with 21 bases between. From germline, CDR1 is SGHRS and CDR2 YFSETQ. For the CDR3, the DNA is TGCGCCAGCACCCTGTTTTCGGCTGGGGTTGATGAGCAGTTCTTC. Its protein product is CASTLFSAGVDEQFF. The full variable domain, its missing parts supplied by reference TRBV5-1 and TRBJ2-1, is KAGVTQTPRYLIKTRGQQVTLSCSPISGHRSVSWYQQTPGQGLQFLFEYFSETQRNKGNFPGRFSGRQFSNSRSEMNVSTLELGDSALYLCASTLFSAGVDEQFFGPGTRLTVL.

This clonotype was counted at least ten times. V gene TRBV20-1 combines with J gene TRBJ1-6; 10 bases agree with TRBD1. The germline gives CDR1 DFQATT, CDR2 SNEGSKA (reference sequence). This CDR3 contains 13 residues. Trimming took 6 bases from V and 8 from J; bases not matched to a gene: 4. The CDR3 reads CSARQGADSPLHF. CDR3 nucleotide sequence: TGCAGTGCGAGACAGGGGGCAGATTCACCCCTCCACTTT.

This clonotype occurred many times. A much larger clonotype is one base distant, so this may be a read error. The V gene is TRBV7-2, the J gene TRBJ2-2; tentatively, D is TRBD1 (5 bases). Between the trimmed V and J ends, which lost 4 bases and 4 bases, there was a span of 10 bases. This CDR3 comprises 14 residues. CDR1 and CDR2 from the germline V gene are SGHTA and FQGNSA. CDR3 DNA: TGTGCCAGCAGCTGTGCAGGGCTCACCGGGGAGCTGTTTTTT. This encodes CASSCAGLTGELFF.

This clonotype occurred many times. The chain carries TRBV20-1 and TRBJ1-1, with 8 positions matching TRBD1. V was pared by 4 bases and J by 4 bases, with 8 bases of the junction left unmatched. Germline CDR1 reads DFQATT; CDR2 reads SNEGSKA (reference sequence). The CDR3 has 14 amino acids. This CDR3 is CSAKRTGGGTEAFF. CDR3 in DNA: TGCAGTGCTAAACGTACAGGGGGAGGCACTGAAGCTTTCTTT.

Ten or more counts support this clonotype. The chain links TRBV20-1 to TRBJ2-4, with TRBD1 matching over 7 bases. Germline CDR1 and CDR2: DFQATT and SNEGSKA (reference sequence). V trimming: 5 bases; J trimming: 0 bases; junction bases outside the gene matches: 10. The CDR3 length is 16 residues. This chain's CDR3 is CSAAPDRATAKNIQYF. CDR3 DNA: TGCAGTGCTGCCCCCGACAGGGCGACAGCCAAAAACATTCAGTACTTC.

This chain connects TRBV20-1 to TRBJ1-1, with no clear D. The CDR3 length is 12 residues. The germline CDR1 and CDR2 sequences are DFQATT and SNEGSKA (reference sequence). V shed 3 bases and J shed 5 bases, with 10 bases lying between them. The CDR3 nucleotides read TGCAGTGCTAGGGCAGGTGGGACTGAAGCTTTCTTT. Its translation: CSARAGGTEAFF.

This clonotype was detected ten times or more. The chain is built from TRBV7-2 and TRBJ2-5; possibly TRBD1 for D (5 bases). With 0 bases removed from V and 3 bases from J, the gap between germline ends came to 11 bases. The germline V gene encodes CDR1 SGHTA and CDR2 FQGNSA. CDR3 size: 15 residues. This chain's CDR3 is CASSLAGSGKETQYF. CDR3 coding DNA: TGTGCCAGCAGCTTAGCGGGATCAGGGAAAGAGACCCAGTACTTC.

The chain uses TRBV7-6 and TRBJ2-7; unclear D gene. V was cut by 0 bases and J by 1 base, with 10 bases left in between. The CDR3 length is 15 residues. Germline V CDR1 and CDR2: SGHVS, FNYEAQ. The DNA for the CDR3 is TGTGCCAGCAGCTTAGCCGTTGGAACTTCCTACGAGCAGTACTTC. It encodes CASSLAVGTSYEQYF.

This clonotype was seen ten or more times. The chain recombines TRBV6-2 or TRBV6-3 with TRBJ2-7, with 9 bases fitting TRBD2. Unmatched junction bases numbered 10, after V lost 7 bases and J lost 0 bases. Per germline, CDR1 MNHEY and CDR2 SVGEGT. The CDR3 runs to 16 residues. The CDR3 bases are TGTGCCAGCACCAGAGGACTAGCGATGAGCTCCTACGAGCAGTACTTC. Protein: CASTRGLAMSSYEQYF.